This entry concerns a single T cell receptor beta chain. Each TCR library used about 3,500 ng of total RNA. From its re-call of the 5' RACE reads, TCRdb lists each CDR3 protein once, without DNA. This table lists 300,000 to 350,000 distinct CDR3 sequences. This entry comes from a study of monozygotic twins with inflammatory bowel disease. The CDR3 runs 14 residues. Germline lookup yields CDR1 LGHDT and CDR2 YNNKEL (reference sequence). The chain couples TRBV3-1 to TRBJ2-7; TCRdb's assignment of TRBD2 cannot be checked, as there is no DNA. The source material was blood. This receptor was taken from a human donor with ulcerative colitis or Crohn's disease, or a healthy co-twin of an affected twin (not recorded which). The CDR3 region is CASTGGEHSYEQYF.